One sample yielded the 9 T cell receptor beta chains listed below, sequenced in a study of Ad26.COV2.S vaccination and SARS-CoV-2 variants. Treatment of the sample: 15 to 20 received Ad26.COV2.S at low or high dose, single or two shots; roughly five received placebo; per-sample allocation not given. The investigators took samples on day 63 after the first vaccine or placebo injection. Data came from immunoSEQ multiplex PCR; TCRdb stores just in-frame clones and leaves some out. The sample lists hundreds of thousands of clones, around 90% occurring once. The source material was peripheral blood, sampled in a trial of Ad26.COV2.S vaccine versus placebo. The receptors originated from a person between 18 and 59 years old who received the Ad26.COV2.S COVID-19 vaccine or a placebo.

This clone has just one count. The genes are TRBV9 and TRBJ1-3, with TRBD1 as a possible D gene (6 bases). V gave up 0 bases and J gave up 2 bases, with 12 bases separating them. Germline assignment: CDR1 SGDLS and CDR2 YYNGEE. The CDR3 length is 16 residues. The CDR3 loop is CASSVAQGSTGNTIYF. The CDR3 nucleotides read TGTGCCAGCAGCGTAGCCCAGGGGAGTACTGGAAACACCATATATTTT.

The chain joins TRBV2 to TRBJ2-5; D call uncertain. V was cut by 7 bases and J by 5 bases, with 5 bases left in between. The CDR3 extends over 10 amino acids. Germline assignment: CDR1 SNHLY and CDR2 FYNNEI. DNA of the CDR3: TGTGCCAGCACGATGGAGACCCAGTACTTC. It codes for CASTMETQYF. The entire variable domain, with the rest obtained from reference TRBV2 and TRBJ2-5, is as follows: EPEVTQTPSHQVTQMGQEVILRCVPISNHLYFYWYRQILGQKVEFLVSFYNNEISEKSEIFDDQFSVERPDGSNFTLKIRSTKLEDSAMYFCASTMETQYFGPGTRLLVL.

This chain connects TRBV27 to TRBJ1-1; D unclear. Trimming took off 5 bases at V and 0 bases at J, with 7 bases between the two ends. The germline CDR1 and CDR2 sequences are MNHEY and SMNVEV (reference sequence). CDR3 length: 13 residues. The CDR3 sequence is CASSLYMNTEAFF. The CDR3 nucleotides are TGTGCCAGCAGTCTGTACATGAACACTGAAGCTTTCTTT.

The rearrangement links TRBV2 to TRBJ1-5, with D possibly matching TRBD1 (5 bases). With 6 bases removed from V and 7 bases from J, the gap between germline ends came to 10 bases. The CDR3 sequence is 12 residues long. Per germline, CDR1 SNHLY and CDR2 FYNNEI. In DNA form, the CDR3 reads TGTGCCAGCAGCCAGGGTGTCCAGCCCCAGCATTTT. Translation: CASSQGVQPQHF.

The rearrangement joins TRBV11-2 to TRBJ1-6, with unresolved D. The CDR3 totals 16 residues. Looked up from germline, CDR1 is SGHAT and CDR2 is FQNNGV. V gave up 5 bases and J gave up 4 bases, with 15 bases separating them. This CDR3 reads CASSLSRASYNSPLHF. Written as DNA, the CDR3 is TGTGCCAGCAGCCTCAGCCGGGCTTCATATAATTCACCCCTCCACTTT.

The gene calls are TRBV5-6 and TRBJ1-2, with D tentatively TRBD1 (6 bases). Germline assignment: CDR1 SGHDT and CDR2 YYEEEE. The V and J ends lost 1 base and 2 bases respectively, with 18 bases between them. The CDR3 is made up of 17 amino acids. The CDR3 bases are TGTGCCAGCAGCTTGTTTGTGGGGGGCGCGGAGAACTATGGCTACACCTTC. This codes for CASSLFVGGAENYGYTF.

The chain joins TRBV27 to TRBJ1-6, with D tentatively TRBD1 (5 bases). Trimming pared 7 bases from V and 4 bases from J, leaving 17 bases between. The CDR3 is 16 residues long. The germline V gene has CDR1 MNHEY and CDR2 SMNVEV (reference sequence). CDR3 in amino acids: CASKAGGLGYNSPLHF. Written as DNA, the CDR3 is TGTGCCAGCAAGGCCGGGGGACTAGGGTATAATTCACCCCTCCACTTT.

V and J are TRBV9 and TRBJ1-1, with no clear D. CDR3 length: 14 amino acids. V shed 0 bases and J shed 0 bases, with 6 bases lying between them. CDR1 is SGDLS and CDR2 is YYNGEE in the germline V gene. CDR3 sequence reads: CASSVGTVNTEAFF. The DNA of the CDR3 is TGTGCCAGCAGCGTAGGGACCGTGAACACTGAAGCTTTCTTT.

The chain has TRBV27 and TRBJ2-5; 10 bases fit TRBD1. CDR1 and CDR2 from the germline V gene are MNHEY and SMNVEV (reference sequence). The CDR3 runs 14 residues. After removal of 5 bases from V and 5 bases from J, the junction contained 5 bases not matched to a gene. In DNA form, the CDR3 reads TGTGCCAGCAGTCGCGACAGGGGGCTGGAGACCCAGTACTTC. This translates into CASSRDRGLETQYF.